This T cell receptor (beta chain) comes out of a study of PD-1 blockade in mismatch repair-deficient tumors. Study-wide results and caveats: Tumor-resident clones, often undetectable pretreatment in blood, expanded then contracted after pembrolizumab.

This CDR3 is built from 16 residues. Trimming pared 0 bases from V and 0 bases from J, leaving 9 bases between. The germline V gene has CDR1 LGHNA and CDR2 YSLEER. TCR sequencing covered a few patients who responded to pembrolizumab. The assay was immunoSEQ multiplex PCR, and TCRdb's table has in-frame clones only and misses some. This sample has 100,000 to 150,000 clones; more than 85% occur once, and the top ten carry approximately 13%. A note on this clone: As yet, its antigen is unknown.

This chain joins TRBV4-3 and TRBJ2-1, with D maybe TRBD2 (5 bases). The sequence derives from an adult with mismatch repair-deficient cancer. The sequenced sample was peripheral blood, obtained 44 weeks after starting pembrolizumab. CDR3 amino acids: CASSQEPGSSYNEQFF. The CDR3 nucleotides read TGCGCCAGCAGCCAAGAGCCGGGGAGCTCCTACAATGAGCAGTTCTTC.